The sequence of this T cell receptor (beta chain) was determined in a study of blood T cell repertoires in COVID-19. Method: immunoSEQ multiplex PCR; TCRdb's copy keeps in-frame clones and lacks some. The sample has 150,000 to 180,000 clones; 70% to 85% are singletons. Trimming removed 4 bases from V and 5 bases from J, with 14 bases in between. This CDR3 has 14 amino acids. Per germline, CDR1 SNHLY and CDR2 FYNNEI. This clone was observed many times. The rearrangement uses TRBV2 and TRBJ1-2; D uncertain. The sample comprised peripheral blood. The clonotype originates from a woman in her fifties or sixties with acute or convalescent COVID-19. The DNA for the CDR3 is TGTGCCAGCAGTGTGTCCACTTCGGGGTATGGCTACACCTTC. Translating gives CASSVSTSGYGYTF.